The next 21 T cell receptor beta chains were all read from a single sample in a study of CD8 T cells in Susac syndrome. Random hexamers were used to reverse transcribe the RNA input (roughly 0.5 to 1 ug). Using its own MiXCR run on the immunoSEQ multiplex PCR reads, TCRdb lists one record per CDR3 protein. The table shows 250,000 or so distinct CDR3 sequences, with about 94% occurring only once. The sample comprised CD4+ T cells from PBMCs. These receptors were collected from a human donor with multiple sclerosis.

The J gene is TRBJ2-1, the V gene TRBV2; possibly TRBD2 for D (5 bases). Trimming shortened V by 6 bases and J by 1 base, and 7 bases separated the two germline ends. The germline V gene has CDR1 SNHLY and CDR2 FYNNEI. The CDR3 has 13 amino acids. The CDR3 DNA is TGTGCCAGCAGCGGGATTTCCTACAATGAGCAGTTCTTC. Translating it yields CASSGISYNEQFF.

CDR3 nucleotide sequence: TGCGCCAGCAGCTTGGGCCAGGATAACACTGAAGCTTTCTTT. Protein sequence: CASSLGQDNTEAFF. The chain carries TRBV5-1 and TRBJ1-1; D is ambiguous. The germline gives CDR1 SGHRS, CDR2 YFSETQ. The CDR3 is 14 residues long. V was trimmed by 0 bases and J by 2 bases, leaving 8 bases between them.

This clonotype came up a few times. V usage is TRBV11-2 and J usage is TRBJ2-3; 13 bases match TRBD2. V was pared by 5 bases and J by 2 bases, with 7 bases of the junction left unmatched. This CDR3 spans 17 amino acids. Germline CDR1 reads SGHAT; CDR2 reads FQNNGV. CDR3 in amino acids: CASSPRTSGSNTDTQYF. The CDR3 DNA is TGTGCCAGCAGCCCGAGGACTAGCGGGAGCAACACAGATACGCAGTATTTT.

This CDR3 reads CASSFLGEGNTEAFF. As DNA, the CDR3 is TGTGCCAGCAGTTTTTTGGGGGAGGGTAACACTGAAGCTTTCTTT. The rearrangement uses TRBV27 and TRBJ1-1; D is perhaps TRBD1 (5 bases). V dropped 3 bases and J dropped 2 bases, with 13 bases sitting between them. Germline CDR1 MNHEY, CDR2 SMNVEV (reference sequence). The CDR3 has 15 residues.

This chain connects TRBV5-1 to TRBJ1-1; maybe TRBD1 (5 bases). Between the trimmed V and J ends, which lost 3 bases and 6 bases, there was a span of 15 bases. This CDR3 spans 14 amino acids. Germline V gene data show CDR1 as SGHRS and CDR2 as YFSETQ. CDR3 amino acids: CASSWGSAEAEAFF. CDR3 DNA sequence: TGCGCCAGCAGCTGGGGGTCGGCAGAGGCTGAAGCTTTCTTT. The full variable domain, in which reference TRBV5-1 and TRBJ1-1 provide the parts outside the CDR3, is KAGVTQTPRYLIKTRGQQVTLSCSPISGHRSVSWYQQTPGQGLQFLFEYFSETQRNKGNFPGRFSGRQFSNSRSEMNVSTLELGDSALYLCASSWGSAEAEAFFGQGTRLTVV.

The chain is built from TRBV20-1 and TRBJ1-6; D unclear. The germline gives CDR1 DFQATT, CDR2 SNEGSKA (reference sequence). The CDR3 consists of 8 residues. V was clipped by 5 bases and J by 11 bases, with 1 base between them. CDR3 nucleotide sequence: TGCAGTGCTCCACCCCTCCACTTT. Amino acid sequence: CSAPPLHF.

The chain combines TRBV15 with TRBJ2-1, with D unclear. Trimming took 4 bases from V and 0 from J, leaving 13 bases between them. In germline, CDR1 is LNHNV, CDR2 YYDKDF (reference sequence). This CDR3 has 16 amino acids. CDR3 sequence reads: CATSTIVSNSYNEQFF. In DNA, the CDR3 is TGTGCCACCAGCACCATCGTTTCTAACTCCTACAATGAGCAGTTCTTC.

CDR3 amino acids: CASSVDSYGYTF. DNA of the CDR3: TGTGCCAGCAGTGTGGACAGTTATGGCTACACCTTC. The V gene is TRBV2, the J gene TRBJ1-2; a weak D match, TRBD1 (6 bases). This CDR3 is built from 12 residues. Trimming stripped 4 bases from V and 5 bases from J, with 8 bases between. Germline loops: CDR1 SNHLY, CDR2 FYNNEI.

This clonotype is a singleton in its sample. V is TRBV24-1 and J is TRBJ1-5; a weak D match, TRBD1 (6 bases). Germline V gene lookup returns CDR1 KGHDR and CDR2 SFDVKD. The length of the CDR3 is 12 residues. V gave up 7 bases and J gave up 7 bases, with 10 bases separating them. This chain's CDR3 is CATSQDRQPQHF. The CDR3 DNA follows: TGTGCCACCAGCCAGGACAGACAGCCCCAGCATTTT.

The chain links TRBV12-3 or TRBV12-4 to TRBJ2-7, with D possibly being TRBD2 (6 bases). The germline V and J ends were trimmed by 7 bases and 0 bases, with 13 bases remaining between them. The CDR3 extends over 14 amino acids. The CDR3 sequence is CASTGTSASYEQYF. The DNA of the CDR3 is TGTGCCAGCACCGGGACTTCTGCCTCCTACGAGCAGTACTTC.

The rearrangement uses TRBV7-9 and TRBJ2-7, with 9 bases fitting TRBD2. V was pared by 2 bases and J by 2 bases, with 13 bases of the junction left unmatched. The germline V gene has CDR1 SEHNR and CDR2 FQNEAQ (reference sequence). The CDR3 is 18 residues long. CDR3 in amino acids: CASSLSSSLAGRPYEQYF. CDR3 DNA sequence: TGTGCCAGCAGCTTAAGTAGCTCCCTAGCGGGGCGACCCTACGAGCAGTACTTC. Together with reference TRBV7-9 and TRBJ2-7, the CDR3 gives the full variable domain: DTGVSQNPRHKITKRGQNVTFRCDPISEHNRLYWYRQTLGQGPEFLTYFQNEAQLEKSRLLSDRFSAERPKGSFSTLEIQRTEQGDSAMYLCASSLSSSLAGRPYEQYFGPGTRLTVT.

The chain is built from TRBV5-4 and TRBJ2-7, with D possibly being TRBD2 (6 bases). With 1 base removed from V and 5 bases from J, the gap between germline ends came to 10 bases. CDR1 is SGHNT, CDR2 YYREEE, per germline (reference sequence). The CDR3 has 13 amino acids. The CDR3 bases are TGTGCCAGCAGCTTGCGCGGGGTGGACGAGCAGTACTTC. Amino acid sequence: CASSLRGVDEQYF.

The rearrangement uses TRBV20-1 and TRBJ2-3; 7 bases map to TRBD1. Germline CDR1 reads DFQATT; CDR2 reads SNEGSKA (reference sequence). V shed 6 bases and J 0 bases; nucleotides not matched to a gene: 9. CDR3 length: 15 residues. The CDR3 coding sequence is TGCAGTGCCGAAAACAGGGGCCATAGCACAGATACGCAGTATTTT. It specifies CSAENRGHSTDTQYF.

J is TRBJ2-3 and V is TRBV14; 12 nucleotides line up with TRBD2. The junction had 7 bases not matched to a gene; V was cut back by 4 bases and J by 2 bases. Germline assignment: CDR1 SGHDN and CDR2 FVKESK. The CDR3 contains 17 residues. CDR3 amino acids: CASSRRTSGALTDTQYF. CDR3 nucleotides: TGTGCCAGCAGCCGTCGGACTAGCGGGGCCCTCACAGATACGCAGTATTTT. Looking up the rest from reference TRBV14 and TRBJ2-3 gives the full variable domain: EAGVTQFPSHSVIEKGQTVTLRCDPISGHDNLYWYRRVMGKEIKFLLHFVKESKQDESGMPNNRFLAERTGGTYSTLKVQPAELEDSGVYFCASSRRTSGALTDTQYFGPGTRLTVL.

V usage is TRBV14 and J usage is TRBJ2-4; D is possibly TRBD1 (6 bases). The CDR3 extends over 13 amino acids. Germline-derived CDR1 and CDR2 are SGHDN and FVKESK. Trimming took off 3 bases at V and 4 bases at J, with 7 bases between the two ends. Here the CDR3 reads CASSHGQKNIQYF. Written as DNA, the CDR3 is TGTGCCAGCAGCCACGGACAGAAAAACATTCAGTACTTC.

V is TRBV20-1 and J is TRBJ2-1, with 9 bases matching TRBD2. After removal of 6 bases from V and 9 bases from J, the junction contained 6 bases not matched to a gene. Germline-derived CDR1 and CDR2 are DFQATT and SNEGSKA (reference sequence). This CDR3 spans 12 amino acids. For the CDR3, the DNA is TGCAGTGCCCCGCGGGAGGGAGGTGAGCAGTTCTTC. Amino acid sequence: CSAPREGGEQFF.

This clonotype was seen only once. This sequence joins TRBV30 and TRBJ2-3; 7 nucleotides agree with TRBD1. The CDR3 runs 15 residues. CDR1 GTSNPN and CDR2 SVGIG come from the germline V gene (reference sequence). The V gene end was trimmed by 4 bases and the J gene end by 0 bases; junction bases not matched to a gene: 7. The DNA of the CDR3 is TGTGCCTGGACACACAGGGGCGGGAGCACAGATACGCAGTATTTT. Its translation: CAWTHRGGSTDTQYF.

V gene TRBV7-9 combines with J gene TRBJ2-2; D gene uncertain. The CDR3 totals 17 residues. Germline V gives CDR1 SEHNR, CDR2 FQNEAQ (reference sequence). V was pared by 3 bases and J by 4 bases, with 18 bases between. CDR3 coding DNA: TGTGCCAGCAGCTTTTCGGGCCCCGGGCGTACCACCGGGGAGCTGTTTTTT. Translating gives CASSFSGPGRTTGELFF.

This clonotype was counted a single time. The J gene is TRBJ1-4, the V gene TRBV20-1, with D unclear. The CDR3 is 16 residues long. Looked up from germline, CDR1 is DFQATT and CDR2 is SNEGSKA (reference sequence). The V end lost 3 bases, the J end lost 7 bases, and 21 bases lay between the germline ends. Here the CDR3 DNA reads TGCAGTGCTAGGAAGACCGTAGAACAGTTCAGTGAAAAACTGTTTTTT. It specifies CSARKTVEQFSEKLFF.

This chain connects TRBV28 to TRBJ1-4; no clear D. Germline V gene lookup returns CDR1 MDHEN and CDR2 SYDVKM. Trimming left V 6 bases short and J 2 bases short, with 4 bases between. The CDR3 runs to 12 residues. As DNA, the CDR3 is TGTGCCAGCAGGGTTACTAATGAAAAACTGTTTTTT. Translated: CASRVTNEKLFF.

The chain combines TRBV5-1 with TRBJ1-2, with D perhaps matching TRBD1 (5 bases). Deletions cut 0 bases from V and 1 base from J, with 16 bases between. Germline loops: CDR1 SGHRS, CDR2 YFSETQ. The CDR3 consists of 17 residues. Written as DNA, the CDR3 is TGCGCCAGCAGCTTGGCCCCGGGCGGGGCAAATAACTATGGCTACACCTTC. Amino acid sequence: CASSLAPGGANNYGYTF. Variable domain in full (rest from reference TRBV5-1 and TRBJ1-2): KAGVTQTPRYLIKTRGQQVTLSCSPISGHRSVSWYQQTPGQGLQFLFEYFSETQRNKGNFPGRFSGRQFSNSRSEMNVSTLELGDSALYLCASSLAPGGANNYGYTFGSGTRLTVV.